This record covers a single T cell receptor (beta chain). Its antigen is unknown. TCRdb reprocessed the PCR reads via MiXCR and lists one record per CDR3 protein. The table records some 680,000 distinct CDR3 sequences, less than 30% of them present only once. The trim removed 3 bases at V and 7 bases at J, leaving 14 bases unmatched. Germline V lookup: CDR1 MGHRA, CDR2 YSYEKL. This CDR3 region has 17 residues. The data belong to a study of molecular identifiers for immune sequencing clone quantification. Turning to the study itself: Replicate RNA from 20,000 or 100,000 naive CD8 T cells formed five aliquots; four were sequenced. Study-level points and caveats: Barcodes shared by identical TCR molecules could lead to underestimated sizes of highly expanded clones.

The sequence came from a human donor in good health. Some libraries in this study had Jurkat cell RNA spiked in. Source material: naive CD8+ T cells from blood, with Jurkat cell RNA spiked in. Subset defined: FACS-sorted CD8+CD4-CCR7+CD45RA+ naive T cells. The chain couples TRBV4-1 to TRBJ2-7; 11 bases are shared with TRBD1. Here the CDR3 reads CASSHLVGQGAPLEQYF. Here the CDR3 DNA reads TGCGCCAGCAGCCATCTAGTCGGACAGGGGGCGCCCCTGGAGCAGTACTTC.